This T cell receptor beta chain was profiled in a study of PD-1 blockade in classical Hodgkin lymphoma. On the study more broadly: Nivolumab dosing for patients was 3 mg/kg, administered intravenously every 2 weeks.

Following autologous stem cell transplantation, relapse occurred in every patient, and exposure to brentuximab vedotin varied. Germline V gene data show CDR1 as WNHNN and CDR2 as SYGVQD (reference sequence). This CDR3 has 18 amino acids. V was cut by 4 bases and J by 5 bases, with 21 bases left in between. Of note for this clone: Its antigen is as yet unknown.

Study results and caveats: Whatever underlies the repertoire differences (possibly disease activity or prior therapy) remains undefined. Newly diagnosed patients were said to have less baseline TCR diversity than healthy donors did. CD4+ TCR diversity climbed significantly by C4D1, unlike CD8+ TCR diversity.

Only in-frame clones appear in the TCRdb table, and some are missing; sequencing was by immunoSEQ multiplex PCR. The profile shows tens of thousands of clones, 75% to 90% of them singletons. This sequence originates from a human donor with classical Hodgkin lymphoma. The specimen was peripheral blood mononuclear cells (PBMCs), collected at baseline. V gene TRBV10-1 combines with J gene TRBJ2-6; D not certain. The CDR3 coding sequence is TGCGCCAGCAGTGTAGCTCTAATCGCACAAAGTCGGGCCAACGTCCTGACTTTC. Translated, it gives CASSVALIAQSRANVLTF.